This TCR beta chain was sequenced during a study of regulatory T cells in long-lasting Graves disease. Time point of the sample: newly diagnosed GD, antithyroid drugs for less than 3 months. From RNA extracted from PBMCs, the TCR library was made. J lost 3 bases, V lost 9 bases, and 4 bases had no gene match. This CDR3 spans 12 amino acids. Germline loops: CDR1 SNHLY, CDR2 FYNNEI. Construction of the TCR beta libraries employed iRepertoire HTBI primers in conjunction with Arm-PCR of CDR3 regions. TCRdb re-derived calls from the multiplex PCR reads in MiXCR, one entry per CDR3 protein. The table includes a few hundred thousand distinct CDR3 sequences, around 15% detected once. This clonotype has a count of ten or more. This sample also belongs to another study, concerning T cells in Graves' hyperthyroidism and ophthalmopathy. That paper adds: Clinical symptoms, serum thyroxine and TRAb, thyroid ultrasound and orbital computed tomography together formed the diagnostic basis. The model predicted ophthalmopathy a median around seven months before onset.

This receptor was identified in a man aged 35-49 years with Graves disease. The sequencing used peripheral blood mononuclear cells (PBMCs), collected at new diagnosis, from a patient treated with antithyroid drugs. The genes are TRBV2 and TRBJ2-7; 8 positions agree with TRBD1. The CDR3 nucleotides read TGTGCCAGTAAGGACAGGGTCTACGAGCAGTACTTC. Protein product: CASKDRVYEQYF.